A few counts support the clone carrying this T cell receptor (beta chain). What it binds is unknown. For the library, individual cDNA molecules each received unique molecular identifiers. TCRdb called the reads again in MiXCR, with one record for every CDR3 protein. The sample lists more than 100,000 distinct CDR3 sequences; about 7.7% were seen once. This specimen comes from a study of human T cells and chemical hapten exposure. About the research overall: TCR yield per sample varied, mainly due to pooled library volumes.

Sequencing started from total RNA isolated from unfractionated whole blood. The CDR3 runs 16 residues. The germline V gene encodes CDR1 MNHNS and CDR2 SASEGT. J was trimmed by 0 bases and V by 4 bases; bases with no gene match: 7. Broader study findings: TCRs at a frequency above 1 in 1000 stayed unchanged with DPC sensitization.

This TCR was sampled from a human donor in good health. Some clones in this sample may be carry-over from other donors' samples. V and J are TRBV6-1 and TRBJ2-3; 7 nucleotides match TRBD1. Source material: whole blood. The CDR3 loop is CASSGGTDPSTDTQYF. In DNA, the CDR3 is TGTGCCAGCAGTGGAGGGACAGACCCTAGCACAGATACGCAGTATTTT.